This TCR beta chain was sequenced during a study of blood T cell repertoires in COVID-19. Overall study context: Italy, Spain and the United States were the sources of the convalescent and acute COVID-19 samples. PBMCs, B-cell-depleted T cells, or T cells were the source of the cDNA or gDNA that made up the material.

Original analysis: Amplification with reference gene primers provided the estimates of nucleated cell counts. The method was immunoSEQ multiplex PCR; TCRdb's version includes in-frame clones alone and lacks a portion of them. V and J calls and clone size come straight from that table; D and trimming were deduced from the DNA. The table shows 100,000 or so clones, with over 75% occurring only once. Germline V lookup: CDR1 KGHSH, CDR2 LQKENI. The CDR3 runs 16 residues. Trimming at V came to 2 bases and at J to 5 bases, leaving 0 bases not matched to a gene. The chain combines TRBV18 with TRBJ2-2; 15 bases map to TRBD2. The receptor was derived from a woman between 55 and 75 years old with acute or convalescent COVID-19. Sequences were obtained from peripheral blood. The CDR3, as DNA: TGTGCCAGCTCACCAGGGACTAGCGGGAGGACCGGGGAGCTGTTTTTT. It specifies CASSPGTSGRTGELFF.